Shown below are 26 T cell receptor beta chains from a single sample sequenced in a study of cytomegalovirus exposure and HLA in healthy donors. Researchers ran the PCR with 60 Vbeta and 13 Jbeta primers. Sequencing was performed with immunoSEQ multiplex PCR; in TCRdb, only in-frame clones are kept and a portion is missing. The repertoire holds 150,000 to 200,000 clones, roughly 65% seen once, with 4.7% in the top ten. What was sequenced was PBMCs. The source of these receptors is a man younger than 35 in good health and CMV-seropositive.

The genes are TRBV6-1 and TRBJ1-4, with TRBD1 identical over 12 bases. The CDR3 contains 16 residues. V was pared by 2 bases and J by 7 bases, with 5 bases of the junction left unmatched. Per germline, CDR1 MNHNS and CDR2 SASEGT. The chain's CDR3 is CASSEMGTGGSEKLFF. As DNA, the CDR3 is TGTGCCAGCAGTGAAATGGGGACAGGGGGCAGTGAAAAACTGTTTTTT.

The V call is TRBV14, the J call TRBJ1-1; 9 nucleotides align to TRBD1. The CDR3 is 15 amino acids. V dropped 7 bases and J dropped 5; count of bases not matched to a gene: 11. Germline-derived CDR1 and CDR2 are SGHDN and FVKESK. DNA of the CDR3: TGTGCCAGCACCGAACAGGGGGCTGATTGGACTGAAGCTTTCTTT. This codes for CASTEQGADWTEAFF. Full variable domain (remainder filled in from reference TRBV14 and TRBJ1-1): EAGVTQFPSHSVIEKGQTVTLRCDPISGHDNLYWYRRVMGKEIKFLLHFVKESKQDESGMPNNRFLAERTGGTYSTLKVQPAELEDSGVYFCASTEQGADWTEAFFGQGTRLTVV.

This clone appeared a single time. CDR3 sequence: CASSLQASGLQQFF. The DNA for the CDR3 is TGTGCCAGTAGTTTACAAGCGTCTGGCCTCCAGCAGTTCTTC. This chain links TRBV19 with TRBJ2-1; D remains unclear. The V gene lost 5 bases and the J gene lost 11 bases, with 19 bases spanning the gap. The germline V gene encodes CDR1 LNHDA and CDR2 SQIVND (reference sequence). The CDR3 contains 14 residues.

The chain carries TRBV28 and TRBJ1-2; 8 bases align to TRBD1. Per germline, CDR1 MDHEN and CDR2 SYDVKM. V trimming: 4 bases; J trimming: 3 bases; junction bases outside the gene matches: 1. The CDR3 extends over 13 amino acids. DNA for the CDR3: TGTGCCAGCAGTTGGGGACAGGACTATGGCTACACCTTC. Translation: CASSWGQDYGYTF.

This clone showed up just a few times. The CDR3 sequence is CASRTSGGTYNEQFF. The CDR3 DNA reads as TGTGCCAGCAGGACTAGCGGGGGGACCTACAATGAGCAGTTCTTC. The rearrangement links TRBV13 to TRBJ2-1; 13 bases agree with TRBD2. The CDR3 sequence is 15 residues long. The germline CDR1 and CDR2 sequences are PRHDT and FYEKMQ (reference sequence). Germline trimming cut 6 bases from V and 2 bases from J; bases unmatched to any gene: 1.

V and J are TRBV19 and TRBJ1-6; no definite D call. The CDR3 is 16 amino acids. Germline lookup yields CDR1 LNHDA and CDR2 SQIVND (reference sequence). The ends were cut back, 1 base at V and 7 bases at J, with 14 bases in the middle. Here the CDR3 DNA reads TGTGCCAGTAGTATAGGAGCGAGACGGAAGAATTCACCCCTCCACTTT. It encodes CASSIGARRKNSPLHF.

This clone was recorded once. V usage is TRBV28 and J usage is TRBJ1-5, with a tentative D call TRBD1 (6 bases). The germline V and J ends were trimmed by 5 bases and 5 bases, with 13 bases remaining between them. The CDR3 is made up of 14 amino acids. Germline V gene lookup returns CDR1 MDHEN and CDR2 SYDVKM. In nucleotides, the CDR3 is TGTGCCAGCAGTCCACAGGGCCGATATCAGCCCCAGCATTTT. This gives the protein CASSPQGRYQPQHF.

The chain joins TRBV11-2 to TRBJ1-1; no definite D call. The V end lost 6 bases, the J end lost 5 bases, and 16 bases lay between the germline ends. Germline V gene lookup returns CDR1 SGHAT and CDR2 FQNNGV. This CDR3 contains 14 residues. The CDR3 protein is CASSSPGMGTEAFF. Here the CDR3 DNA reads TGTGCCAGCAGTTCGCCGGGGATGGGGACTGAAGCTTTCTTT.

This clone was seen only a few times. The chain combines TRBV27 with TRBJ2-2; TRBD1 aligns across 11 bases. The CDR3 spans 16 residues. Trimming removed 1 base from V and 6 bases from J; junction bases left unmatched: 4. CDR1 and CDR2 (germline): MNHEY, SMNVEV (reference sequence). The CDR3 spells CASSLWGQGVPGELFF. In DNA form, the CDR3 reads TGTGCCAGCAGTTTATGGGGACAGGGGGTTCCCGGGGAGCTGTTTTTT.

This chain links TRBV6-4 with TRBJ2-2; a possible D gene is TRBD2 (5 bases). The V gene's germline CDR1 is MRHNA and CDR2 SNTAGT. V shed 1 base and J shed 6 bases, with 6 bases lying between them. This CDR3 contains 13 residues. The CDR3 here is CASSDLEAGELFF. The CDR3 coding sequence is TGTGCCAGCAGTGACTTGGAGGCCGGGGAGCTGTTTTTT.

This clone has just a few counts. The chain joins TRBV25-1 to TRBJ1-5, with D hard to call. Germline-derived CDR1 and CDR2 are MGHDK and SYGVNS. V was trimmed by 1 base and J by 5 bases, leaving 6 bases between them. This CDR3 comprises 13 residues. CDR3 sequence (DNA): TGTGCCAGCAGTGAATCGGGGTATCAGCCCCAGCATTTT. Amino acid sequence: CASSESGYQPQHF.

The chain carries TRBV7-8 and TRBJ2-6; the match to TRBD1 covers 8 bases. Unmatched junction bases numbered 12, after V lost 6 bases and J lost 2 bases. There are 18 residues in the CDR3. The germline gives CDR1 SGHVS, CDR2 FQNEAQ. CDR3 nucleotide sequence: TGTGCCAGCAGTTTAACGGTGGCAGGGGGCACTGGGGCCAACGTCCTGACTTTC. It encodes CASSLTVAGGTGANVLTF.

The rearrangement links TRBV11-2 to TRBJ2-3; 7 nucleotides align to TRBD1. CDR3 size: 13 residues. V dropped 2 bases and J dropped 10; count of bases not matched to a gene: 6. The germline V gene encodes CDR1 SGHAT and CDR2 FQNNGV. The CDR3 nucleotides read TGTGCCAGCAGCTTACAGGGGGAAGAGGCGCAGTATTTT. Protein: CASSLQGEEAQYF. Full variable domain (outside the CDR3, taken from reference TRBV11-2 and TRBJ2-3): EAGVAQSPRYKIIEKRQSVAFWCNPISGHATLYWYQQILGQGPKLLIQFQNNGVVDDSQLPKDRFSAERLKGVDSTLKIQPAKLEDSAVYLCASSLQGEEAQYFGPGTRLTVL.

CDR3 amino acids: CASSYSLGTAVGEQYV. As DNA, the CDR3 is TGTGCCAGCAGTTACTCTCTGGGGACAGCGGTGGGGGAGCAGTACGTC. The chain links TRBV6-5 to TRBJ2-7, with 7 positions matching TRBD1. The CDR3 runs 16 residues. After removal of 0 bases from V and 7 bases from J, the junction contained 12 bases not matched to a gene. CDR1 is MNHEY and CDR2 is SVGAGI in the germline V gene.

The chain uses TRBV7-2 and TRBJ2-1; 13 bases align to TRBD2. Germline CDR1 reads SGHTA; CDR2 reads FQGNSA. Germline trimming cut 5 bases from V and 1 base from J; bases unmatched to any gene: 8. The length of the CDR3 is 18 residues. CDR3 in DNA: TGTGCCAGCAGCCCGCGGACTAGCGGGAGAGCGTCCTACAATGAGCAGTTCTTC. This translates into CASSPRTSGRASYNEQFF.

In the case of this clone: An end of the junction does not agree with germline; a read error may underlie this. The chain combines TRBV11-3 with TRBJ1-2, with a tentative D call TRBD1 (6 bases). This CDR3 spans 12 amino acids. CDR1 and CDR2 from the germline V gene are SGHNT and YENEEA. DNA of the CDR3: TGTGCCAGCAGCAGGACAGCCGACGGCTGCACCTTC. This translates into CASSRTADGCTF.

The genes are TRBV30 and TRBJ2-3, with D uncertain. Germline CDR1 GTSNPN, CDR2 SVGIG (reference sequence). Trimming removed 1 base from V and 6 bases from J, with 11 bases in between. The CDR3 extends over 13 amino acids. In DNA form, the CDR3 reads TGTGCCTGGAGTGACCCACGGCGGGATACGCAGTATTTT. This encodes CAWSDPRRDTQYF.

This chain connects TRBV4-1 to TRBJ2-7; TRBD1 is a possible D gene (5 bases). Trimming removed 1 base at V and 5 bases at J, with 9 bases between. The CDR3 length is 13 residues. The germline V gene has CDR1 MGHRA and CDR2 YSYEKL. In DNA, the CDR3 is TGCGCCAGCAGCCAAGCTACAGGTAACGAGCAGTACGTC. Its protein is CASSQATGNEQYV.

This sequence joins TRBV7-2 and TRBJ2-5; possibly TRBD2 for D (6 bases). CDR1 is SGHTA, CDR2 FQGNSA, per germline. The CDR3 sequence is 15 residues long. V was trimmed by 2 bases and J by 0 bases, leaving 10 bases between them. This CDR3 is CASSLTAGYQETQYF. CDR3 nucleotide sequence: TGTGCCAGCAGCTTAACGGCGGGGTACCAAGAGACCCAGTACTTC.

Here the CDR3 reads CASRTSGSSYEQYV. The CDR3 region has the DNA TGTGCTAGCAGAACTAGCGGGAGCAGCTACGAGCAGTACGTC. The chain couples TRBV7-7 to TRBJ2-7; 11 bases map to TRBD2. The CDR3 covers 14 residues. Germline CDR1 SSHAT, CDR2 FNYEAQ (reference sequence).

The rearrangement uses TRBV10-3 and TRBJ1-5; D is possibly TRBD1 (5 bases). CDR3 length equals 14 residues. Trimming cost V 7 bases and J 6 bases, with 16 bases left between them. Germline CDR1 ENHRY, CDR2 SYGVKD. The CDR3 coding sequence is TGTGCCATCACTCAAACCCTGGGGGGTCAGCCCCAGCATTTT. Translation: CAITQTLGGQPQHF.

The chain has TRBV4-1 and TRBJ2-2, with D tentatively TRBD2 (6 bases). There are 13 residues in the CDR3. The germline V and J ends were trimmed by 3 bases and 4 bases, with 6 bases remaining between them. Germline CDR1 is MGHRA and CDR2 is YSYEKL. CDR3: CASSQTSTGELFF. CDR3 coding DNA: TGCGCCAGCAGCCAGACTAGCACCGGGGAGCTGTTTTTT.

In this sample, this clone turned up once. The chain carries TRBV5-6 and TRBJ2-7; D might be TRBD2 (6 bases). Per the germline V gene, CDR1 is SGHDT and CDR2 is YYEEEE. Trimming took off 4 bases at V and 3 bases at J, with 20 bases between the two ends. This CDR3 region has 16 residues. CDR3 protein: CASSPLRGTSFYEQYV. The CDR3 region has the DNA TGTGCCAGCAGCCCTCTACGGGGGACGTCGTTCTACGAGCAGTACGTC.

The chain employs TRBV28 and TRBJ1-1; D possibly corresponds to TRBD1 (5 bases). The CDR3 is made up of 13 amino acids. Trimming shortened V by 7 bases and J by 3 bases, and 12 bases separated the two germline ends. Germline values: CDR1 MDHEN, CDR2 SYDVKM. CDR3 coding DNA: TGTGCCAGCATCCAATGGGACTACACTGAAGCTTTCTTT. Its protein is CASIQWDYTEAFF.

This chain connects TRBV5-1 to TRBJ2-1, with 10 bases that match TRBD2. With V trimmed by 3 bases and J by 12 bases, 21 bases remained unmatched. The V gene's germline CDR1 is SGHRS and CDR2 YFSETQ. The CDR3 contains 18 residues. The CDR3 is CASSSGIAGGAPAEGQFF. CDR3 nucleotide sequence: TGCGCCAGCAGCTCCGGGATAGCGGGGGGAGCTCCTGCCGAGGGGCAGTTCTTC. Supplemented by reference TRBV5-1 and TRBJ2-1, the full variable domain reads KAGVTQTPRYLIKTRGQQVTLSCSPISGHRSVSWYQQTPGQGLQFLFEYFSETQRNKGNFPGRFSGRQFSNSRSEMNVSTLELGDSALYLCASSSGIAGGAPAEGQFFGPGTRLTVL.

The V and J genes are TRBV5-6 and TRBJ2-1, with 12 bases aligning to TRBD2. The CDR3 is made up of 16 amino acids. Germline V CDR1 and CDR2: SGHDT, YYEEEE. After removal of 2 bases from V and 8 bases from J, the junction contained 8 bases not matched to a gene. CDR3 sequence reads: CASSFASGGARHEQFF. The CDR3 DNA follows: TGTGCCAGCAGCTTCGCTAGCGGGGGGGCACGCCATGAGCAGTTCTTC.